This TCR beta chain came from a study of T-cell reconstitution after alpha-beta-depleted transplantation in children. The authors prepared the TCRbeta library with unique molecular identifiers. TCRdb reprocessed the PCR reads via MiXCR and lists one record per CDR3 protein. The sample carries tens of thousands of distinct CDR3 sequences, 6.3% recorded once. The germline gives CDR1 LGHNA, CDR2 YNFKEQ. The CDR3 length is 14 residues. V was shortened by 1 base and J by 5 bases, with 9 bases between the two germline ends. The sample holds many counts of this clonotype. Antigen unknown. Points from the study as a whole: T-cell counts and diversity at one year post-transplant came mainly from newly produced T cells.

The genes are TRBV4-2 and TRBJ2-1; no definite D call. The material sequenced was PBMCs, mostly from graft donor cells, taken 180 days after TCRalphabeta/CD19-depleted stem cell transplant. The sequence derives from a male patient between 5 and 17 years old who had a stem cell transplant for acute myeloid leukemia, so the T cells may come from the graft donor. This CDR3 is CASSQVGKNNEQFF. DNA of the CDR3: TGTGCCAGCAGCCAAGTAGGAAAAAACAATGAGCAGTTCTTC.